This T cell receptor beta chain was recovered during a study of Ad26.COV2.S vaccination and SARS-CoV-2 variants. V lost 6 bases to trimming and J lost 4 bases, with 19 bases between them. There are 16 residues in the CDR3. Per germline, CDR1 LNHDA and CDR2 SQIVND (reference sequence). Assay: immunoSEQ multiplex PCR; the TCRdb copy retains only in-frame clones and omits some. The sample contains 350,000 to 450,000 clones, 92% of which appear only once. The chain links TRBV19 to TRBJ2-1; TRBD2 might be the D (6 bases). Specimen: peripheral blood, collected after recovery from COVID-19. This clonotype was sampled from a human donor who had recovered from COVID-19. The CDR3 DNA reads TGTGCCAGTAGGACCGGGGGAGGTGGACCTTACAATGAGCAGTTCTTC. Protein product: CASRTGGGGPYNEQFF.